This TCR beta chain was obtained from a study of beta chain features in type 1 diabetes. TCRB transcripts that were expressed got sequenced, as all of the isolated RNA had been reverse transcribed. TCRdb's copy holds only in-frame clones and misses some; the assay was immunoSEQ multiplex PCR. The sample includes nearly 350,000 clones, less than 9.5% of them seen just once. Germline lookup yields CDR1 LNHDA and CDR2 SQIVND (reference sequence). The length of the CDR3 is 17 residues. Trimming pared 6 bases from V and 0 bases from J, leaving 18 bases between. General study points: Shortening that was moderate but significant affected the TCRB CDR3s of Type 1 diabetes patients in all four CD4+ subsets.

Concerning this clone: Its cognate antigen is unknown.

A single heparinised blood sample, averaging approximately 0.12 L, was obtained per donor. The V gene is TRBV19, the J gene TRBJ2-1; D remains unclear. The sample was central memory CD4+ T cells from blood. This sequence originates from a woman under 30 in good health. For the CDR3, the DNA is TGTGCCAGTAGCGCGATCTCCGCCGGCCGCTCCTACAATGAGCAGTTCTTC. Its translation is CASSAISAGRSYNEQFF. The full variable domain, with the rest looked up from reference TRBV19 and TRBJ2-1, is DGGITQSPKYLFRKEGQNVTLSCEQNLNHDAMYWYRQDPGQGLRLIYYSQIVNDFQKGDIAEGYSVSREKKESFPLTVTSAQKNPTAFYLCASSAISAGRSYNEQFFGPGTRLTVL.